Below are 22 T cell receptor beta chains sequenced from a single sample in a study of blood T cells in healthy people across ages. Alongside a J-beta primer mix, a sample-barcoded 5' primer served in a second PCR lasting roughly 7 to 11 cycles. TCRdb reprocessed the 5' RACE reads via MiXCR and lists one record per CDR3 protein. The table shows approximately 1,000,000 distinct CDR3 sequences, with 35% to 55% occurring only once. The specimen sequenced was blood. These receptors were collected from a woman aged 60 to 75 in good health.

This clonotype has a handful of counts. The V and J genes are TRBV12-3 or TRBV12-4 and TRBJ2-7; 14 bases map to TRBD2. V shed 5 bases, J shed 2 bases, and the junction held 5 bases outside the gene matches. The CDR3 is 16 residues long. CDR3 in DNA: TGTGCCAGCAGTATTGGGACTAGCGGGGGAGCCTACGAGCAGTACTTC. Translation: CASSIGTSGGAYEQYF.

In this sample, this clonotype turned up many times. This chain links TRBV7-2 with TRBJ2-7; a possible D gene is TRBD2 (6 bases). The CDR3 consists of 14 residues. CDR1 is SGHTA, CDR2 FQGNSA, per germline. The V and J ends lost 2 bases and 7 bases respectively, with 15 bases between them. DNA of the CDR3: TGTGCCAGCAGCTTAAAGTCGGGAGTGGGAGAGCAGTACTTC. Translated: CASSLKSGVGEQYF.

This clonotype was found many times. One junction end disagrees with the germline gene, perhaps due to a read error. V usage is TRBV5-1 and J usage is TRBJ2-1; D remains ambiguous. CDR3 length equals 13 residues. Germline CDR1 and CDR2: SGHRS and YFSETQ. The CDR3 nucleotides are TGTGCCAGCAGTTTAGTTAGGAACAATGAGCAGTTCTTC. Its protein is CASSLVRNNEQFF.

V and J are TRBV4-1 and TRBJ2-5, with D perhaps matching TRBD1 (5 bases). Trimming took 4 bases from V and 3 from J, leaving 18 bases between them. The CDR3 sequence is 16 residues long. Germline CDR1 and CDR2: MGHRA and YSYEKL. DNA for the CDR3: TGCGCCAGCAGCCCGCTGCAAACAGGAGTGGAAGAGACCCAGTACTTC. Translation: CASSPLQTGVEETQYF.

This rearrangement joins TRBV2 to TRBJ2-3, with D unresolved. This CDR3 has 12 residues. The germline V gene has CDR1 SNHLY and CDR2 FYNNEI. The germline V and J ends were trimmed by 6 bases and 6 bases, with 10 bases remaining between them. For the CDR3, the DNA is TGTGCCAGCAGAGCCCGTCCGGATACGCAGTATTTT. It translates to CASRARPDTQYF.

This clonotype was observed at least ten times. An end of the junction differs from the germline gene, which may be a read error. The chain joins TRBV5-1 to TRBJ2-5; 7 bases line up with TRBD1. Germline V gives CDR1 SGHRS, CDR2 YFSETQ. The CDR3 runs to 12 residues. The CDR3 nucleotides are TGTGCCAGCAGCTTACAGGGGGAGACCCAGTACTTC. This encodes CASSLQGETQYF.

This chain joins TRBV27 and TRBJ1-4, with D perhaps TRBD1 (5 bases). V was pared by 4 bases and J by 4 bases, with 10 bases between. Germline V gene lookup returns CDR1 MNHEY and CDR2 SMNVEV (reference sequence). This CDR3 has 14 residues. As DNA, the CDR3 is TGTGCCAGCAGTTCCCGACAGAATAATGAAAAACTGTTTTTT. Translating gives CASSSRQNNEKLFF. Supplemented by reference TRBV27 and TRBJ1-4, the full variable domain reads EAQVTQNPRYLITVTGKKLTVTCSQNMNHEYMSWYRQDPGLGLRQIYYSMNVEVTDKGDVPEGYKVSRKEKRNFPLILESPSPNQTSLYFCASSSRQNNEKLFFGSGTQLSVL.

J is TRBJ1-2 and V is TRBV5-5; TRBD1 might be the D (6 bases). Germline V gene sequence: CDR1 SGHKS, CDR2 YYEKEE (reference sequence). The length of the CDR3 is 13 residues. Between the trimmed V and J ends, which lost 6 bases and 7 bases, there was a span of 16 bases. Here the CDR3 reads CASTSGDRVGYTF. CDR3 sequence (DNA): TGTGCCAGCACCTCAGGGGATCGGGTTGGCTACACCTTC.

CDR3 sequence (DNA): TGCAGCGTTGATGGGAGGGGGGGCAGACAAGAGACCCAGTACTTC. Its translation: CSVDGRGGRQETQYF. This chain uses TRBV29-1 with TRBJ2-5; D might be TRBD2 (7 bases). Germline CDR1 is SQVTM and CDR2 is ANQGSEA. With 3 bases removed from V and 2 bases from J, the gap between germline ends came to 16 bases. The CDR3 consists of 15 residues. Together with reference TRBV29-1 and TRBJ2-5, the CDR3 gives the full variable domain: SAVISQKPSRDICQRGTSLTIQCQVDSQVTMMFWYRQQPGQSLTLIATANQGSEATYESGFVIDKFPISRPNLTFSTLTVSNMSPEDSSIYLCSVDGRGGRQETQYFGPGTRLLVL.

This chain links TRBV25-1 with TRBJ1-1, with 9 bases aligning to TRBD1. J gave up 7 bases and V 3 bases, and 9 bases lay outside the gene matches. The CDR3 spans 15 residues. CDR1 and CDR2 from the germline V gene are MGHDK and SYGVNS. Here the CDR3 DNA reads TGTGCCAGCAGTGACCCCGCGACAGGGGGATTTGAAGCTTTCTTT. This sequence encodes CASSDPATGGFEAFF.

The V call is TRBV20-1, the J call TRBJ2-1; the match to TRBD2 covers 14 bases. Trimming removed 1 base from V and 0 bases from J; junction bases left unmatched: 14. CDR1 is DFQATT, CDR2 SNEGSKA, per germline (reference sequence). The CDR3 is made up of 21 amino acids. In DNA, the CDR3 is TGCAGTGCTAGAGGGGGACTAGCGGGAGTTCTCCAAGGGGGCTCCTACAATGAGCAGTTCTTC. Translation gives CSARGGLAGVLQGGSYNEQFF.

The chain combines TRBV10-3 with TRBJ2-7; 13 positions match TRBD2. The V gene end was trimmed by 5 bases and the J gene end by 5 bases; junction bases not matched to a gene: 18. CDR3 length: 19 amino acids. Looked up from germline, CDR1 is ENHRY and CDR2 is SYGVKD. CDR3 in amino acids: CAISHPMTSGRSASDEQYF. In nucleotides, the CDR3 is TGTGCCATCAGTCACCCAATGACTAGCGGGAGGTCCGCTTCCGACGAGCAGTACTTC.

This clonotype was detected many times. The rearrangement joins TRBV6-5 to TRBJ2-6, with 13 bases lining up with TRBD2. The germline CDR1 and CDR2 sequences are MNHEY and SVGAGI. V lost 0 bases and J lost 0; bases outside the gene matches: 2. The CDR3 has 19 residues. In DNA form, the CDR3 reads TGTGCCAGCAGTTACTCGGGACTAGCGGGATACTCTGGGGCCAACGTCCTGACTTTC. Translated: CASSYSGLAGYSGANVLTF.

The rearrangement uses TRBV12-3 or TRBV12-4 and TRBJ2-6; the D is unclear. The CDR3 is 13 amino acids. The V end lost 10 bases, the J end lost 0 bases, and 7 bases lay between the germline ends. The CDR3 bases are TGTGCCACCGCTGACTCTGGGGCCAACGTCCTGACTTTC. Amino acid sequence: CATADSGANVLTF.

The J gene is TRBJ1-3, the V gene TRBV4-1, with TRBD1 as a possible D gene (5 bases). The CDR3 length is 14 residues. Germline CDR1 and CDR2: MGHRA and YSYEKL. Trimming removed 1 base at V and 2 bases at J, with 6 bases between. CDR3 amino acids: CASSQGGTGNTIYF. For the CDR3, the DNA is TGCGCCAGCAGCCAAGGGGGGACTGGAAACACCATATATTTT.

The chain links TRBV5-1 to TRBJ2-5, with D tentatively TRBD1 (6 bases). The CDR3 spans 15 residues. The germline V gene encodes CDR1 SGHRS and CDR2 YFSETQ. V was trimmed by 7 bases and J by 4 bases, leaving 20 bases between them. CDR3 sequence reads: CASDSGTRILETQYF. As DNA, the CDR3 is TGCGCCAGCGACTCCGGGACAAGGATTTTAGAGACCCAGTACTTC.

In this sample, this clonotype turned up once. This chain connects TRBV5-1 to TRBJ2-2; tentative D call: TRBD1 (6 bases). The CDR3 consists of 15 residues. Germline CDR1 SGHRS, CDR2 YFSETQ. Trimming cost V 0 bases and J 6 bases, with 12 bases left between them. CDR3 amino acids: CASSLEGDASGELFF. The CDR3 nucleotides read TGCGCCAGCAGCTTGGAGGGGGACGCGTCCGGGGAGCTGTTTTTT.

The chain carries TRBV5-5 and TRBJ2-3, with 16 bases lining up with TRBD2. CDR1 is SGHKS, CDR2 YYEKEE, per germline (reference sequence). This CDR3 has 19 residues. Unmatched junction bases numbered 8, after V lost 4 bases and J lost 0 bases. The CDR3 loop is CASSPGTSGRVTSTDTQYF. DNA for the CDR3: TGTGCCAGCAGCCCGGGGACTAGCGGGAGGGTTACTAGCACAGATACGCAGTATTTT.

Only a few counts were recorded for this clonotype. The chain couples TRBV29-1 to TRBJ2-7, with D unclear. The CDR3 spans 14 residues. Per the germline V gene, CDR1 is SQVTM and CDR2 is ANQGSEA. Deletions cut 2 bases from V and 1 base from J, with 12 bases between. CDR3 loop: CSVENGDGSYEQYF. In nucleotides, the CDR3 is TGCAGCGTTGAAAATGGTGACGGATCCTACGAGCAGTACTTC.

This clonotype was observed a handful of times. The rearrangement uses TRBV29-1 and TRBJ1-4; D not certain. CDR1 is SQVTM, CDR2 ANQGSEA, per germline. This CDR3 comprises 12 residues. Trimming took 4 bases from V and 10 from J, leaving 13 bases between them. The CDR3 protein is CSVGRDSGKLFF. For the CDR3, the DNA is TGCAGCGTTGGAAGGGATTCGGGAAAACTGTTTTTT.

The chain links TRBV20-1 to TRBJ1-2, with D unclear. The length of the CDR3 is 15 residues. CDR1 and CDR2 from the germline V gene are DFQATT and SNEGSKA (reference sequence). V was cut by 0 bases and J by 0 bases, with 11 bases left in between. Here the CDR3 reads CSARDFPSSNYGYTF. The CDR3 coding sequence is TGCAGTGCTAGAGATTTCCCCAGTTCTAACTATGGCTACACCTTC.

The chain carries TRBV12-3 or TRBV12-4 and TRBJ2-7; a weak D match, TRBD2 (6 bases). The CDR3 is 15 amino acids. Trimming shortened V by 3 bases and J by 2 bases, and 14 bases separated the two germline ends. The chain's CDR3 is CASSLSASATYEQYF. The DNA of the CDR3 is TGTGCCAGCAGTTTGTCTGCTAGCGCGACCTACGAGCAGTACTTC.